Below are 9 T cell receptor beta chains sequenced from a single sample in a study of T cells in Graves' hyperthyroidism and ophthalmopathy (dated by TCRdb to the late 2010s). The library was made by multiplex PCR. Sequencing took place on an Illumina HiSeq 2000. The TCR beta CDR3 regions were amplified from RNA transcripts. A first-round RT-PCR of the TCR CDR3 used the HTBI primer set with the Qiagen OneStep RT-PCR kit. Using fastp at Q25 and MiXCR, TCRdb reprocessed the public reads and kept productive beta chains. Each entry is one CDR3 protein sequence, shown with its most common DNA and genes. The sample table records approximately 600,000 distinct CDR3 sequences; around 16% of these occur just once. The ten largest make up over 3.5% of the sample. The source material was blood. The receptor set was obtained from a woman in her twenties or thirties with Graves' hyperthyroidism.

This clonotype appeared a few times. At one boundary the junction diverges from the germline segment, which might be a read error. CDR3 sequence: CATSDFRQGLETQHF. CDR3 sequence (DNA): TGTGCCACCAGTGATTTCAGGCAGGGATTAGAGACCCAGCACTTC. The rearrangement joins TRBV24-1 to TRBJ2-5, with D tentatively TRBD1 (5 bases). Germline-derived CDR1 and CDR2 are KGHDR and SFDVKD. CDR3 length: 15 residues.

This clonotype was counted ten times or more. The chain has TRBV2 and TRBJ2-1; 10 bases agree with TRBD2. Germline CDR1 and CDR2: SNHLY and FYNNEI. Unmatched junction bases numbered 9, after V lost 0 bases and J lost 7 bases. The CDR3 runs to 17 residues. In nucleotides, the CDR3 is TGTGCCAGCAGTGAAGCGCTTCTAGCGGGAGAGCTAAATGAGCAGTTCTTC. Protein: CASSEALLAGELNEQFF. Together with reference TRBV2 and TRBJ2-1, the CDR3 gives the full variable domain: EPEVTQTPSHQVTQMGQEVILRCVPISNHLYFYWYRQILGQKVEFLVSFYNNEISEKSEIFDDQFSVERPDGSNFTLKIRSTKLEDSAMYFCASSEALLAGELNEQFFGPGTRLTVL.

This clonotype showed up many times. The V call is TRBV11-2, the J call TRBJ2-7; maybe TRBD1 (6 bases). Germline V gene lookup returns CDR1 SGHAT and CDR2 FQNNGV. Deletions cut 0 bases from V and 2 bases from J, with 14 bases between. This CDR3 has 16 amino acids. The CDR3 loop is CASSLESRDITYEQYF. In DNA form, the CDR3 reads TGTGCCAGCAGCTTAGAGTCCCGGGACATTACCTACGAGCAGTACTTC.

The V gene is TRBV5-1, the J gene TRBJ2-5; D possibly corresponds to TRBD2 (5 bases). The CDR3 has 14 residues. V was clipped by 4 bases and J by 7 bases, with 17 bases between them. The germline V gene has CDR1 SGHRS and CDR2 YFSETQ. CDR3 nucleotides: TGCGCCAGCAGCCCTTCCGGACTCGAAGGGACCCAGTACTTC. Encoded protein: CASSPSGLEGTQYF.

The rearrangement links TRBV10-2 to TRBJ2-2; D unclear. The ends were cut back, 3 bases at V and 11 bases at J, with 13 bases in the middle. Germline CDR1 is WSHSY and CDR2 is SAAADI. The CDR3 contains 13 residues. The CDR3 reads CASSDGVSSELFF. CDR3 nucleotides: TGCGCCAGCAGTGACGGCGTCAGCTCCGAGCTGTTTTTT.

At least ten counts were recorded for this clonotype. The J gene is TRBJ2-7, the V gene TRBV7-8, with no clear D. Germline lookup yields CDR1 SGHVS and CDR2 FQNEAQ. V was pared by 0 bases and J by 4 bases, with 10 bases between. The CDR3 has 14 residues. For the CDR3, the DNA is TGTGCCAGCAGCTTAGCGCGTGACAATTACGAGCAGTACTTC. Encoded protein: CASSLARDNYEQYF. Combining the CDR3 with reference TRBV7-8 and TRBJ2-7 gives the whole variable domain GAGVSQSPRYKVAKRGQDVALRCDPISGHVSLFWYQQALGQGPEFLTYFQNEAQLDKSGLPSDRFFAERPEGSVSTLKIQRTQQEDSAVYLCASSLARDNYEQYFGPGTRLTVT.

This clonotype turned up a few times. The V call is TRBV19, the J call TRBJ1-1; maybe TRBD1 (6 bases). The CDR3 sequence is 14 residues long. Trimming removed 6 bases from V and 5 bases from J, with 16 bases in between. Germline V gene lookup returns CDR1 LNHDA and CDR2 SQIVND (reference sequence). CDR3 loop: CASSAWDTKTEAFF. CDR3 coding DNA: TGTGCCAGTAGCGCTTGGGACACGAAGACTGAAGCTTTCTTT.

In this sample, this clonotype turned up many times. The V and J genes are TRBV13 and TRBJ2-7; 12 nucleotides line up with TRBD1. Germline trimming cut 3 bases from V and 6 bases from J; bases unmatched to any gene: 9. Germline CDR1 and CDR2: PRHDT and FYEKMQ (reference sequence). The CDR3 totals 16 residues. The CDR3 coding sequence is TGTGCCAGCAGCTTCAAGACCGGGACAGGGGGCCGCGAGCAGTACTTC. Translation: CASSFKTGTGGREQYF.

As concerns this clonotype: This may be a read error: a much more frequent sequence differs by one nucleotide. The V call is TRBV28, the J call TRBJ2-1; 12 nucleotides match TRBD2. The germline V gene has CDR1 MDHEN and CDR2 SYDVKM. CDR3 length equals 17 residues. V dropped 5 bases and J dropped 8; count of bases not matched to a gene: 13. This CDR3 is CASSPDSSGRAPHEQFF. CDR3 sequence (DNA): TGTGCCAGCAGTCCCGATTCTAGCGGGAGGGCTCCCCATGAGCAGTTCTTC.